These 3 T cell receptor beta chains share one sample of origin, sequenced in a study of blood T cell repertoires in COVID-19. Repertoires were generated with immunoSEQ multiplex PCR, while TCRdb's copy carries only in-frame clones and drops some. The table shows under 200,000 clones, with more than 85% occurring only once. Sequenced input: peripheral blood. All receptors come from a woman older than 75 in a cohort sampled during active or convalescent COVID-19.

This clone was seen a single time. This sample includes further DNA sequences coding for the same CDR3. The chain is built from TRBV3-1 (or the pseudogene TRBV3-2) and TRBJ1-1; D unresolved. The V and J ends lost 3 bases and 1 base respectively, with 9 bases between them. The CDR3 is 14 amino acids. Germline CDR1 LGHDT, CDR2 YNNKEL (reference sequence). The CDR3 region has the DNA TGTGCCAGCAGCCAGGGTACAGCGAACACTGAAGCTTTCTTT. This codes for CASSQGTANTEAFF.

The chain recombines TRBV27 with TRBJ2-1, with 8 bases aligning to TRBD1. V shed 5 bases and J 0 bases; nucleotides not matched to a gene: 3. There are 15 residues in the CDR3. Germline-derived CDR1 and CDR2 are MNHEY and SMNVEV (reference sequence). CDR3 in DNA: TGTGCCAGCAGTGGGGACAGGAACTCCTACAATGAGCAGTTCTTC. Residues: CASSGDRNSYNEQFF.

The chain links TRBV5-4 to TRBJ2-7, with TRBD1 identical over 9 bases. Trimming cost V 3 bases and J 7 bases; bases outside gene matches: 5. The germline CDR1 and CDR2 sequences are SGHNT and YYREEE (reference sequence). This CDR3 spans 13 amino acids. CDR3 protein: CASSSGTGWEQYF. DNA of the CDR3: TGTGCCAGCAGCTCGGGGACAGGGTGGGAGCAGTACTTC.